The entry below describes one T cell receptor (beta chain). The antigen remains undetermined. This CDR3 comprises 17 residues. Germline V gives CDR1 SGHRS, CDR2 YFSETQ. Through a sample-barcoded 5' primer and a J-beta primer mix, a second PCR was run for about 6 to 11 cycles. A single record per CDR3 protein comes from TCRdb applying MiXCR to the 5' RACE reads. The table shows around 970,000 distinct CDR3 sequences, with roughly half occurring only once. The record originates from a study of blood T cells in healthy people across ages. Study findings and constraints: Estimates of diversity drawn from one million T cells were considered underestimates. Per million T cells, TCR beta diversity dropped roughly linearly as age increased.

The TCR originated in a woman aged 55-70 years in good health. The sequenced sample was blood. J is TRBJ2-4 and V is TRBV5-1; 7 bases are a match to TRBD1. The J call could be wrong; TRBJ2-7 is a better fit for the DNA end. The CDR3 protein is CASSLTRGSTGAYEQYF. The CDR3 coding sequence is TGCGCCAGCAGCCTAACAAGGGGCAGCACAGGGGCCTACGAGCAGTACTTC.